This passage covers 9 T cell receptor beta chains from one sample sequenced in a study of T cell repertoires in cytomegalovirus infection. TCRdb independently ran MiXCR on the reads; one entry per CDR3 protein. The sample lists fewer than 900,000 distinct CDR3 sequences; approximately 32% were seen once. No antigen has been identified for these receptors. Source: cultured CD8+ T cells from PBMCs, taken from culture after CMV antigen stimulation. These receptors originate from a human donor in good health (CMV status not recorded). Some clones in this sample may be carry-over from other donors' samples.

CDR3 amino acids: CASSDPGQPGEGYTF. CDR3 sequence (DNA): TGTGCCAGCAGTGACCCGGGACAACCGGGCGAAGGCTACACCTTC. This rearrangement joins TRBV6-4 to TRBJ1-2; maybe TRBD1 (6 bases). The CDR3 loop spans 15 amino acids. Germline CDR1 is MRHNA and CDR2 is SNTAGT. Trimming shortened V by 2 bases and J by 8 bases, and 18 bases separated the two germline ends.

This clonotype was seen a few times. J is TRBJ2-3 and V is TRBV28; perhaps D is TRBD1 or TRBD2 (7 bases each). Germline V gene lookup returns CDR1 MDHEN and CDR2 SYDVKM. Trimming cost V 5 bases and J 4 bases, with 25 bases left between them. The CDR3 totals 18 residues. Written as DNA, the CDR3 is TGTGCCAGCAGTCTCCTTCATGTCGGGGAGGGGGCATCAGATACGCAGTATTTT. Encoded protein: CASSLLHVGEGASDTQYF.

In this sample, this clonotype turned up a few times. This rearrangement joins TRBV12-3 or TRBV12-4 to TRBJ1-2; D may be TRBD1 (5 bases). The CDR3 contains 15 residues. Trimming took off 6 bases at V and 8 bases at J, with 22 bases between the two ends. CDR3 in amino acids: CASSAERGSPWGYTF. CDR3 coding DNA: TGTGCCAGCAGCGCCGAGCGGGGGTCCCCCTGGGGCTACACCTTC.

In its sample, this clonotype was seen many times. The chain combines TRBV7-6 with TRBJ2-5; 13 bases are shared with TRBD2. The germline CDR1 and CDR2 sequences are SGHVS and FNYEAQ. V lost 5 bases to trimming and J lost 3 bases; unmatched junction nucleotides: 3. CDR3 length: 15 residues. The CDR3, as DNA: TGTGCCAGCAGCCCGGGGACTAGCGGGGAAGAGACCCAGTACTTC. Translating it yields CASSPGTSGEETQYF.

The rearrangement links TRBV7-2 to TRBJ1-6; 7 positions match TRBD1. From germline, CDR1 is SGHTA and CDR2 FQGNSA. The CDR3 extends over 16 amino acids. V lost 5 bases to trimming and J lost 8 bases; unmatched junction nucleotides: 12. CDR3 DNA sequence: TGTGCCAGCAGCATTGCTACGGACAGGACGGATTCACCCCTCCACTTT. Encoded protein: CASSIATDRTDSPLHF.

This clonotype occurred a few times. The rearrangement joins TRBV12-3 or TRBV12-4 to TRBJ2-2; maybe TRBD2 (5 bases). The CDR3 is made up of 15 amino acids. The ends were cut back, 3 bases at V and 1 base at J, with 9 bases in the middle. DNA of the CDR3: TGTGCCAGCAGTTTCAGACGGGGGAACACCGGGGAGCTGTTTTTT. Translation gives CASSFRRGNTGELFF.

This clonotype was counted only a few times. V usage is TRBV12-3 or TRBV12-4 and J usage is TRBJ2-6; TRBD2 matches at 10 bases. J was trimmed by 0 bases and V by 6 bases; bases with no gene match: 8. The CDR3 covers 18 residues. CDR3 in DNA: TGTGCCAGCAGAACCCTAGCGGGGGCTCACTCTGGGGCCAACGTCCTGACTTTC. This translates into CASRTLAGAHSGANVLTF.

This clonotype has just a few counts. The chain recombines TRBV27 with TRBJ2-5; D possibly uses TRBD1 or TRBD2 (5 bases each). The germline V gene encodes CDR1 MNHEY and CDR2 SMNVEV (reference sequence). The V gene lost 1 base and the J gene lost 5 bases, with 11 bases spanning the gap. This CDR3 is 14 amino acids long. CDR3: CASSLWGYGETQYF. CDR3 sequence (DNA): TGTGCCAGCAGTTTATGGGGGTATGGGGAGACCCAGTACTTC.

V usage is TRBV20-1 and J usage is TRBJ2-1; perhaps TRBD2 as D (7 bases). The CDR3 consists of 17 residues. The germline gives CDR1 DFQATT, CDR2 SNEGSKA (reference sequence). Between the trimmed V and J ends, which lost 2 bases and 4 bases, there was a span of 21 bases. The DNA of the CDR3 is TGCAGTGCTAGACGGGGGGCTGGGGCCTCGTGGTACAATGAGCAGTTCTTC. This codes for CSARRGAGASWYNEQFF.